This T cell receptor (beta chain) comes out of a study of brain T cells in children with intractable seizures. The study's findings and limits: Pre-surgery blood may have been undersampled, hiding some clones.

Points on this clone: Its cognate antigen is unknown.

Surgery cases with the highest brain T cell transcript signatures were chosen for sequencing. Before surgery, patients took at least one anti-epileptic drug. The method was immunoSEQ multiplex PCR; TCRdb's version includes in-frame clones alone and lacks a portion of them. The table shows roughly 110,000 clones, with around 94% occurring only once. J gave up 10 bases and V 7 bases, and 9 bases lay outside the gene matches. This CDR3 has 14 amino acids. Germline CDR1 LNHDA, CDR2 SQIVND (reference sequence). The chain uses TRBV19 and TRBJ1-6; TRBD1 aligns across 8 bases. The TCR was taken from a boy younger than two with hemimegalencephaly and intractable seizures. The source was peripheral blood, collected at surgery. The CDR3 here is CASTQWTGRSPLHF. The DNA for the CDR3 is TGTGCCAGTACCCAATGGACAGGGCGGTCACCCCTCCACTTT. Full variable domain (outside the CDR3, taken from reference TRBV19 and TRBJ1-6): DGGITQSPKYLFRKEGQNVTLSCEQNLNHDAMYWYRQDPGQGLRLIYYSQIVNDFQKGDIAEGYSVSREKKESFPLTVTSAQKNPTAFYLCASTQWTGRSPLHFGNGTRLTVT.